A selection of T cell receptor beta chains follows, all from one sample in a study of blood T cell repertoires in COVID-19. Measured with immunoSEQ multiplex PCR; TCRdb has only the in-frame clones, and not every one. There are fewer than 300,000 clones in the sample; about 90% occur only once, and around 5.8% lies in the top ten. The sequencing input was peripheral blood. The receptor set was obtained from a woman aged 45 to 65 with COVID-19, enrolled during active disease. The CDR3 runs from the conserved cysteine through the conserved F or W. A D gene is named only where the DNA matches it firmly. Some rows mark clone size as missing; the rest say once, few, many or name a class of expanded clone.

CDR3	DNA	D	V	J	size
CASSQDGSRTYF	TGTGCCAGCAGCCAAGATGGCTCTCGCACGTACTTC	.	TRBV4-2	TRBJ2-7	.
CASSPPWQGRRNTGELFF	TGTGCCAGCTCACCACCGTGGCAGGGGCGGCGAAACACCGGGGAGCTGTTTTTT	.	TRBV18	TRBJ2-2	.
CASSSPAGGAETQYF	TGTGCCAGCAGCTCCCCAGCGGGAGGTGCCGAGACCCAGTACTTC	TRBD2	TRBV11-2	TRBJ2-5	.
CASSWGPGGGYGYTF	TGCGCCAGCAGCTGGGGGCCAGGGGGCGGTTATGGCTACACCTTC	TRBD1	TRBV5-1	TRBJ1-2	.
CASSLGLPTEAFF	TGTGCCAGCAGCTTAGGTTTGCCGACAGAAGCTTTCTTT	.	TRBV7-9	TRBJ1-1	.
CASSLSGVGETQYF	TGTGCTAGCAGCTTATCCGGGGTCGGAGAGACCCAGTACTTC	.	TRBV7-7	TRBJ2-5	.
CASSFSRNTEAFF	TGTGCCAGCAGCTTTAGCAGGAACACTGAAGCTTTCTTT	.	TRBV11-3	TRBJ1-1	.
CASSQKGQGNIQYF	TGTGCCAGCAGCCAAAAGGGACAGGGAAACATTCAGTACTTC	TRBD1	TRBV11-2	TRBJ2-4	.
CASSLGSRVKSNTIYF	TGTGCCAGCAGCTTGGGGTCCAGGGTAAAGTCGAACACCATATATTTT	.	TRBV5-5	TRBJ1-3	.
CASSVRTGLSGNTIYF	TGTGCCAGCAGTGTTAGGACAGGACTCTCTGGAAACACCATATATTTT	TRBD1	TRBV5-5	TRBJ1-3	few
CASSLVGQVNTEAFF	TGTGCCAGCAGCTTAGTCGGACAGGTGAACACTGAAGCTTTCTTT	TRBD1	TRBV7-2	TRBJ1-1	.
CASSLGTGGLAGVTDTQYF	TGTGCCAGCAGCTTAGGGACAGGGGGCCTAGCGGGGGTCACAGATACGCAGTATTTT	.	TRBV13	TRBJ2-3	.
CATSGEGGPTDTQYF	TGTGCCACCAGTGGGGAGGGAGGGCCCACAGATACGCAGTATTTT	TRBD2	TRBV24-1	TRBJ2-3	.
CASSLGQSYEQYF	TGTGCCAGCAGCTTGGGACAGTCATACGAGCAGTACTTC	.	TRBV5-4	TRBJ2-7	.
CASSIGVGRQGNLKQYF	TGTGCCAGTAGTATAGGGGTGGGGAGACAGGGAAACCTTAAGCAGTACTTC	TRBD1	TRBV19	TRBJ2-7	.
CASSLERGHSPLHF	TGTGCCAGCAGCCTGGAGAGGGGGCATTCACCCCTCCACTTT	TRBD1	TRBV7-9	TRBJ1-6	.
CASSLDGGVNQPQHF	TGTGCCAGCAGCTTAGACGGGGGTGTCAATCAGCCCCAGCATTTT	.	TRBV11-2	TRBJ1-5	.
CASLIQGRAEAFF	TGTGCCAGTCTCATCCAAGGCAGGGCTGAAGCTTTCTTT	.	TRBV19	TRBJ1-1	.
CASSQVGTASGANVLTF	TGTGCCAGCAGCCAAGTAGGCACAGCCTCTGGGGCCAACGTCCTGACTTTC	.	TRBV4-2	TRBJ2-6	.
CASSWREFGEQYF	TGTGCCAGCAGTTGGCGGGAGTTTGGGGAGCAGTACTTC	TRBD2	TRBV12-3/TRBV12-4	TRBJ2-7	.